The T cell receptor beta chain described here comes from a study of cytomegalovirus exposure and HLA in healthy donors. The PCR ran on 60 Vbeta and 13 Jbeta primers. Sequenced by immunoSEQ multiplex PCR; TCRdb stores in-frame clones only, minus some. The sample has fewer than 200,000 clones, 75% to 90% seen once. Overall study results and limits: A later analysis linked a missense variant in DCLRE1C to the trimming of TCR beta V and J genes. TRBV6-2, TRBV6-3 and some other V segments were unresolvable in 87-base-pair reads.

V was cut by 0 bases and J by 6 bases, with 15 bases left in between. CDR1 and CDR2 (germline): ENHRY, SYGVKD. This CDR3 is built from 15 residues. Comment on this clone: What it recognizes is unknown.

This sequence originates from a woman aged 50 to 60 in good health and CMV-seropositive. The chain employs TRBV10-3 and TRBJ2-7; D perhaps matches TRBD1 (5 bases). Material: PBMCs. The DNA for the CDR3 is TGTGCCATCAGTGAGTCCCGGCTTGGGGCAGGCGAGCAGTACTTC. It specifies CAISESRLGAGEQYF.